This T cell receptor (beta chain) was identified in a study of cytomegalovirus exposure and HLA in healthy donors. Notes on the study in general: In a later analysis, V- and J-gene trimming of beta chains associated with a DCLRE1C missense variant, replicated independently.

At the time of sampling, donors were nominally healthy, though unrecorded immune exposures were likely. This CDR3 is built from 15 residues. V was clipped by 5 bases and J by 8 bases; unmatched bases: 8. The germline gives CDR1 SGHAT, CDR2 FQNNGV. The study ran its PCR with 60 Vbeta and 13 Jbeta primers. Profiled with immunoSEQ multiplex PCR; TCRdb holds only in-frame clones, not every one. The repertoire holds roughly 100,000 clones, with 50% to 70% as singletons. A word on this clone: Its antigen is still unknown.

This TCR came from a man aged 25 to 40 in good health and CMV-seropositive. Sequencing used PBMCs. The chain is built from TRBV11-2 and TRBJ2-1; TRBD2 aligns across 11 bases. The CDR3 spells CASSPSSGGPDEQFF. The CDR3 nucleotides are TGTGCCAGCAGCCCCTCTAGCGGGGGGCCTGATGAGCAGTTCTTC.